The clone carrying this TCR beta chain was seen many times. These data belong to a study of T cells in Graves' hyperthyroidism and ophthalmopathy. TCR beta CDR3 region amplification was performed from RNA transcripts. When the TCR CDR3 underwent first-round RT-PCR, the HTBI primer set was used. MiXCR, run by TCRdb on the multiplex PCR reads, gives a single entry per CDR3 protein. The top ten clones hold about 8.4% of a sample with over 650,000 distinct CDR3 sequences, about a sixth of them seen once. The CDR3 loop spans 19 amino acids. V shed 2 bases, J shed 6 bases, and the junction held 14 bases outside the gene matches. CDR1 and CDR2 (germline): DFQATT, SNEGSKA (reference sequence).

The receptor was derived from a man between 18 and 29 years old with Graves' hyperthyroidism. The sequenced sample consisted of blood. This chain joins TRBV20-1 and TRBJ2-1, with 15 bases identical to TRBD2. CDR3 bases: TGCAGTGCTAGATCTCTGGGACTAGCGGGAGGAGGGGGTTTCAATGAGCAGTTCTTC. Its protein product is CSARSLGLAGGGGFNEQFF.